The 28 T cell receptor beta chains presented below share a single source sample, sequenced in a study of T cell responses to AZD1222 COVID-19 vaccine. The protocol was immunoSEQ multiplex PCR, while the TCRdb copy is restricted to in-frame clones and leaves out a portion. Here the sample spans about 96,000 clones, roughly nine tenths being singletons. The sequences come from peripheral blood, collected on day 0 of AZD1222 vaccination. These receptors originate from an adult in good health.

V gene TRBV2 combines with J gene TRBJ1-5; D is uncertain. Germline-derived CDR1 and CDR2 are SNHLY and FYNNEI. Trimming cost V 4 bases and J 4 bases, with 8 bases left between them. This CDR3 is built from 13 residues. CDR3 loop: CASSGQVNQPQHF. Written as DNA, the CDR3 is TGTGCCAGCAGTGGCCAGGTGAATCAGCCCCAGCATTTT.

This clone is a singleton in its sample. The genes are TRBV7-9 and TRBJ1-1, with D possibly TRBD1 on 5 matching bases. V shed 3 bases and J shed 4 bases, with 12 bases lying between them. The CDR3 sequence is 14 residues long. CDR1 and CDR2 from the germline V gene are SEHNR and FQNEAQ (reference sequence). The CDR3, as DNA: TGTGCCAGCAGCTTCTTCAGGGTTGGCACTGAAGCTTTCTTT. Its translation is CASSFFRVGTEAFF.

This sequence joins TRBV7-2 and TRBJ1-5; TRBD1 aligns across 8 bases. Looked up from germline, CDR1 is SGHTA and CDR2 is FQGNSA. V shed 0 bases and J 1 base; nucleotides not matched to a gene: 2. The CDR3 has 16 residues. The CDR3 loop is CASSLAGTGSNQPQHF. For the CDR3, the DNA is TGTGCCAGCAGCTTAGCAGGGACAGGAAGCAATCAGCCCCAGCATTTT. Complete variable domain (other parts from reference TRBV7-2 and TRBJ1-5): GAGVSQSPSNKVTEKGKDVELRCDPISGHTALYWYRQSLGQGLEFLIYFQGNSAPDKSGLPSDRFSAERTGGSVSTLTIQRTQQEDSAVYLCASSLAGTGSNQPQHFGDGTRLSIL.

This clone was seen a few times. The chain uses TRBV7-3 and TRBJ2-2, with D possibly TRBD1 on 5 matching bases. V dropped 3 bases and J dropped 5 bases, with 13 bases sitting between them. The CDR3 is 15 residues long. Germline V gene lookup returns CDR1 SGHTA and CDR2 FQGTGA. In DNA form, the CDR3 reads TGTGCCAGCAGCTTCGACAGCCCGGGTACCGGGGAGCTGTTTTTT. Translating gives CASSFDSPGTGELFF.

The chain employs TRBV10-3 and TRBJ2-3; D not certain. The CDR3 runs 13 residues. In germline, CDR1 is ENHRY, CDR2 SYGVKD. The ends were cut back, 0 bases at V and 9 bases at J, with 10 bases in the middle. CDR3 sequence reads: CAISESREETQYF. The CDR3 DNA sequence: TGTGCCATCAGTGAGTCGAGAGAGGAAACGCAGTATTTT.

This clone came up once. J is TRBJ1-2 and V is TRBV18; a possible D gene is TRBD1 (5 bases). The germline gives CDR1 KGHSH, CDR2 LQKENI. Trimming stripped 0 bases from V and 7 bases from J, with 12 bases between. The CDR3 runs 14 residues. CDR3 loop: CASSPPDTIGGYTF. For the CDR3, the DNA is TGTGCCAGCTCACCACCGGACACAATCGGTGGCTACACCTTC.

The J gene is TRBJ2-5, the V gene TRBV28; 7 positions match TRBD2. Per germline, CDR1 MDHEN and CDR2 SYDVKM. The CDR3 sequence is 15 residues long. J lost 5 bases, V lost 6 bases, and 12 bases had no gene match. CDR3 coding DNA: TGTGCCAGCAGCCTAGGGAGGGATTGGGGGGAGACCCAGTACTTC. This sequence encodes CASSLGRDWGETQYF.

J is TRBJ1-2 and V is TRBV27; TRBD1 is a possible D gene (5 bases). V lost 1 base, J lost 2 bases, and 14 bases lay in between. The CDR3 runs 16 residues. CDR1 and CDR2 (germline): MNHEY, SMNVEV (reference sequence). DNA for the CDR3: TGTGCCAGCAGTTTATTCCCGTCCCAGGGAAACTATGGCTACACCTTC. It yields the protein CASSLFPSQGNYGYTF.

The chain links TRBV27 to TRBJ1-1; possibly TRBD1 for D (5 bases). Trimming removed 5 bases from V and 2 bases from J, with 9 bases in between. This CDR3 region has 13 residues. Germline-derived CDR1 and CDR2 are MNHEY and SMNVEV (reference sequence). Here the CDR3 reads CASSQQDNTEAFF. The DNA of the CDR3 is TGTGCCAGCAGTCAACAGGACAACACTGAAGCTTTCTTT.

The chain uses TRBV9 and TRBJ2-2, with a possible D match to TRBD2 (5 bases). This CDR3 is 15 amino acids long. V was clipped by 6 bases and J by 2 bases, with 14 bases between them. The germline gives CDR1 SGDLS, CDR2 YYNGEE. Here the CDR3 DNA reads TGTGCCAGCACCCCGGGGAGCCCCAACACCGGGGAGCTGTTTTTT. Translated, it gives CASTPGSPNTGELFF.

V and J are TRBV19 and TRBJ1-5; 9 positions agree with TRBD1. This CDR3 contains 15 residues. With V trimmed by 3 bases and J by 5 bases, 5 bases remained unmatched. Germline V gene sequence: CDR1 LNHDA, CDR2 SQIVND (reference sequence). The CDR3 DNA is TGTGCCAGTAGTATCGGGACAGGGACACATCAGCCCCAGCATTTT. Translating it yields CASSIGTGTHQPQHF.

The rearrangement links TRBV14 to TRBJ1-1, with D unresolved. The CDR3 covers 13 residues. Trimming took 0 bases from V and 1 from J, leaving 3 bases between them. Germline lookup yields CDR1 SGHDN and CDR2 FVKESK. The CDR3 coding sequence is TGTGCCAGCAGCCAAGACAGGAACACTGAAGCTTTCTTT. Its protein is CASSQDRNTEAFF. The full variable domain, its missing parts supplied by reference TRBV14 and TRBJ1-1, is EAGVTQFPSHSVIEKGQTVTLRCDPISGHDNLYWYRRVMGKEIKFLLHFVKESKQDESGMPNNRFLAERTGGTYSTLKVQPAELEDSGVYFCASSQDRNTEAFFGQGTRLTVV.

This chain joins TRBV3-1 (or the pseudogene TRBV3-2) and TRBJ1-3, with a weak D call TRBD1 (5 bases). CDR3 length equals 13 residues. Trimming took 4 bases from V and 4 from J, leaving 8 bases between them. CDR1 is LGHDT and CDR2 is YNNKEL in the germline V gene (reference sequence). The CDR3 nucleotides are TGTGCCAGCAGCCTCAGGGTCGGAAACACCATATATTTT. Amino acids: CASSLRVGNTIYF.

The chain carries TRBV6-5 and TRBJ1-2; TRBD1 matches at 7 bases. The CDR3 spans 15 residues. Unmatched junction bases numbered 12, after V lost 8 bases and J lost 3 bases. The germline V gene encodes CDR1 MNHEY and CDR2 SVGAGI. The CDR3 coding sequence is TGTGCCAGCGGCAAAAGGGGACAGAGACACTATGGCTACACCTTC. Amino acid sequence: CASGKRGQRHYGYTF.

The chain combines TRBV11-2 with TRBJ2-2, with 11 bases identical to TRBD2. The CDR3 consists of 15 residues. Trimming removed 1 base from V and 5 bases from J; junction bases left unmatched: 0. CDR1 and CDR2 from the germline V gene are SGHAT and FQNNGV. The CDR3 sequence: CASSLGTSGTGELFF. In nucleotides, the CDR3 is TGTGCCAGCAGCTTAGGGACTAGCGGGACCGGGGAGCTGTTTTTT.

The CDR3 sequence: CATSRETGAYTDTQYF. The CDR3 nucleotides are TGTGCCACCAGCAGAGAGACAGGGGCTTACACGGATACGCAGTATTTT. The chain employs TRBV15 and TRBJ2-3; TRBD1 agrees at 8 bases. CDR1 and CDR2 (germline): LNHNV, YYDKDF (reference sequence). The CDR3 is 16 residues long. V lost 0 bases, J lost 6 bases, and 8 bases stayed unmatched.

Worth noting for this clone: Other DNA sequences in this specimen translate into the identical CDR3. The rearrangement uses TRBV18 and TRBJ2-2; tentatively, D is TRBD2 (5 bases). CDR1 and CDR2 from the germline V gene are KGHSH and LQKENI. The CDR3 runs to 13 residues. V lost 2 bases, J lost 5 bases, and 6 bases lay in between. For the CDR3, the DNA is TGTGCCAGCTCACCAACGGGGACCGGGGAGCTGTTTTTT. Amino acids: CASSPTGTGELFF.

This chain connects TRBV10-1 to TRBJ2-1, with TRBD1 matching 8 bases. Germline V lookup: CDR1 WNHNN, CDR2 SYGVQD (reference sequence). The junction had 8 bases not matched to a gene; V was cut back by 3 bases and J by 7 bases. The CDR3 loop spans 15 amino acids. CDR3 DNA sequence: TGCGCCAGCAGTGACCCCGGGACAGGCCTAAATGAGCAGTTCTTC. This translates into CASSDPGTGLNEQFF.

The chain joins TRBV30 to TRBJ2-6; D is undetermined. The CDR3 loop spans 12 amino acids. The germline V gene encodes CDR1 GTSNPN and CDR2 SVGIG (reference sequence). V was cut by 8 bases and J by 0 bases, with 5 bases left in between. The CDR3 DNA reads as TGTGCCGCCAACTCTGGGGCCAACGTCCTGACTTTC. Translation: CAANSGANVLTF.

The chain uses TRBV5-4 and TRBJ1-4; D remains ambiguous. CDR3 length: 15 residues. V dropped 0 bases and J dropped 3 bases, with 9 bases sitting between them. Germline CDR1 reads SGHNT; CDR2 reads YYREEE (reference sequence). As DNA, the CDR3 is TGTGCCAGCAGCTTGGCCGGGGTACCTAATGAAAAACTGTTTTTT. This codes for CASSLAGVPNEKLFF.

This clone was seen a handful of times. The DNA for the CDR3 is TGTGCCAGCAGCACGCTCCGTGTGGGACAGGAAAACTATGGCTACACCTTC. Translated, it gives CASSTLRVGQENYGYTF. The rearrangement links TRBV7-9 to TRBJ1-2, with 8 positions matching TRBD1. The CDR3 totals 17 residues. Trimming took 5 bases from V and 2 from J; bases not matched to a gene: 13. CDR1 is SEHNR, CDR2 FQNEAQ, per germline (reference sequence).

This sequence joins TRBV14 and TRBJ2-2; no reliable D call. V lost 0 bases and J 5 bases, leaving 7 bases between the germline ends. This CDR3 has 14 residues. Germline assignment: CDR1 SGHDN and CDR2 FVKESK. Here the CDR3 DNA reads TGTGCCAGCAGCCAAGATTTGGCGACCGGGGAGCTGTTTTTT. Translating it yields CASSQDLATGELFF.

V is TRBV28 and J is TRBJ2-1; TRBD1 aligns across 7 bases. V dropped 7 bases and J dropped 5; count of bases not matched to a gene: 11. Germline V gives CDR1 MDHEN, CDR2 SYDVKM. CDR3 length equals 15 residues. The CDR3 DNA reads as TGTGCCAGCACCGACCGACAGGGCCACCACAATGAGCAGTTCTTC. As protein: CASTDRQGHHNEQFF.

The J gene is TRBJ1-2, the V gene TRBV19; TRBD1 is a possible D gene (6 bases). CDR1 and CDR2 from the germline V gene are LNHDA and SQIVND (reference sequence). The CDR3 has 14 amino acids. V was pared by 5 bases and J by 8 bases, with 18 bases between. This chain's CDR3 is CASSPPGTPLGYTF. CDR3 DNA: TGTGCCAGTAGTCCTCCCGGGACACCGCTGGGCTACACCTTC.

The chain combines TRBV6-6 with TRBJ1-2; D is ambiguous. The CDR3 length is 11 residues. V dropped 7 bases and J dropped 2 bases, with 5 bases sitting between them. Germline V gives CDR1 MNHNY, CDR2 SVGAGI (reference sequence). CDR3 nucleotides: TGTGCCAGCAATGGCAACTATGGCTACACCTTC. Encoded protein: CASNGNYGYTF.

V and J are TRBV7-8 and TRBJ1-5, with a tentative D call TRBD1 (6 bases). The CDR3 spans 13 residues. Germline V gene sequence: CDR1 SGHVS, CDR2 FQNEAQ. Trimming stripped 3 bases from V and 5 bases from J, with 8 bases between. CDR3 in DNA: TGTGCCAGCAGCTTGGGGGCGGATCAGCCCCAGCATTTT. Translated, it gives CASSLGADQPQHF. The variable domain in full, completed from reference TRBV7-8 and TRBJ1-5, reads GAGVSQSPRYKVAKRGQDVALRCDPISGHVSLFWYQQALGQGPEFLTYFQNEAQLDKSGLPSDRFFAERPEGSVSTLKIQRTQQEDSAVYLCASSLGADQPQHFGDGTRLSIL.

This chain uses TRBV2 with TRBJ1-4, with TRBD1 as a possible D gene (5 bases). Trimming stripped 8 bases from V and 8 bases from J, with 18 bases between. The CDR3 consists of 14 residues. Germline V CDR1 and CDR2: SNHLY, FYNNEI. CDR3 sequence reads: CASARDPLDEKLFF. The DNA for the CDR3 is TGTGCCAGCGCCCGGGACCCCCTTGACGAAAAACTGTTTTTT.

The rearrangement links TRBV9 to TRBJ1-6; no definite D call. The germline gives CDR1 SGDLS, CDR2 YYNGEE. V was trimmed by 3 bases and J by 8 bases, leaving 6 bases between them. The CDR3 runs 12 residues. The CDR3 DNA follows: TGTGCCAGCAGCGAGTCAGATTCACCCCTCCACTTT. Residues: CASSESDSPLHF.